The next 17 T cell receptor beta chains were all read from a single sample in a study of blood T cell repertoires in COVID-19. Measured with immunoSEQ multiplex PCR; TCRdb has only the in-frame clones, and not every one. The sample has 100,000 to 150,000 clones; around 84% are singletons. Sequencing was done on a sample of PBMCs or T cells enriched from blood (not recorded which). These receptors originate from a man between 35 and 55 years old with acute COVID-19.

The genes are TRBV4-2 and TRBJ1-3; no clear D. In germline, CDR1 is LGHNA, CDR2 YNFKEQ. V was pared by 0 bases and J by 5 bases, with 8 bases between. This CDR3 region has 14 residues. The CDR3 here is CASSQDDGRNTIYF. Here the CDR3 DNA reads TGTGCCAGCAGCCAAGATGACGGGAGAAACACCATATATTTT.

The chain combines TRBV30 with TRBJ1-6, with 8 bases identical to TRBD1. This CDR3 comprises 14 residues. The J segment lost 7 bases and the V segment lost 3 bases, leaving 5 bases of the junction unmatched. Germline CDR1 GTSNPN, CDR2 SVGIG (reference sequence). CDR3: CAWSQGAGNSPLHF. The DNA for the CDR3 is TGTGCCTGGAGCCAGGGGGCTGGAAATTCACCCCTCCACTTT.

The chain has TRBV7-3 and TRBJ2-1, with 7 bases aligning to TRBD1. This CDR3 region has 14 residues. The junction had 10 bases not matched to a gene; V was cut back by 5 bases and J by 9 bases. Germline CDR1 and CDR2: SGHTA and FQGTGA. The CDR3 loop reads CASSKQGLRGEQFF. The CDR3 DNA sequence: TGTGCCAGCAGCAAACAGGGGTTAAGGGGTGAGCAGTTCTTC.

The genes are TRBV6-5 and TRBJ1-2; 9 nucleotides align to TRBD1. Trimming took 6 bases from V and 4 from J; bases not matched to a gene: 9. This CDR3 comprises 15 residues. Per germline, CDR1 MNHEY and CDR2 SVGAGI. CDR3 DNA sequence: TGTGCCAGCAGCCCCTTCACAGGGGGCTCCTATGGCTACACCTTC. It encodes CASSPFTGGSYGYTF.

V usage is TRBV11-3 and J usage is TRBJ2-5; no clear D. Deletions cut 1 base from V and 1 base from J, with 13 bases between. The germline CDR1 and CDR2 sequences are SGHNT and YENEEA. The CDR3 loop spans 16 amino acids. The DNA for the CDR3 is TGTGCCAGCAGCTTAGGAGACACTTCCCTCCAAGAGACCCAGTACTTC. Residues: CASSLGDTSLQETQYF.

The chain joins TRBV10-3 to TRBJ1-5, with D maybe TRBD1 (6 bases). This CDR3 is built from 14 residues. With 4 bases removed from V and 7 bases from J, the gap between germline ends came to 14 bases. Germline-derived CDR1 and CDR2 are ENHRY and SYGVKD. In DNA form, the CDR3 reads TGTGCCATCAGTGGTTCGGCAGGGGACCAGCCCCAGCATTTT. This sequence encodes CAISGSAGDQPQHF.

The V call is TRBV11-2, the J call TRBJ1-3; no definite D call. Trimming stripped 1 base from V and 1 base from J, with 5 bases between. The CDR3 covers 14 residues. Germline CDR1 and CDR2: SGHAT and FQNNGV. The CDR3 coding sequence is TGTGCCAGCAGCTTAGGAGGGTCTGGAAACACCATATATTTT. Its protein is CASSLGGSGNTIYF.

V is TRBV24-1 and J is TRBJ1-2; possible D gene TRBD1, 5 bases. Trimming took 7 bases from V and 4 from J, leaving 6 bases between them. The CDR3 has 11 residues. Germline assignment: CDR1 KGHDR and CDR2 SFDVKD. This CDR3 reads CATSGGYGYTF. CDR3 DNA sequence: TGTGCCACCAGCGGGGGCTATGGCTACACCTTC.

This clone was recorded once. The rearrangement joins TRBV6-5 to TRBJ2-5; a possible D gene is TRBD2 (6 bases). The CDR3 contains 15 residues. The germline V gene encodes CDR1 MNHEY and CDR2 SVGAGI. The germline V and J ends were trimmed by 6 bases and 5 bases, with 19 bases remaining between them. CDR3 in DNA: TGTGCCAGCAGGCCGGGGGTCCCCTACGGGGAGACCCAGTACTTC. Translated, it gives CASRPGVPYGETQYF.

The rearrangement links TRBV19 to TRBJ1-6, with 9 bases that match TRBD1. This CDR3 has 15 residues. With 6 bases clipped from V and 10 bases from J, the junction kept 10 bases outside the gene matches. Germline lookup yields CDR1 LNHDA and CDR2 SQIVND (reference sequence). The CDR3 spells CASRLNGQGRSPLHF. CDR3 DNA: TGTGCCAGTAGATTAAATGGACAGGGGCGCTCACCCCTCCACTTT. The full variable domain, in which reference TRBV19 and TRBJ1-6 provide the parts outside the CDR3, is DGGITQSPKYLFRKEGQNVTLSCEQNLNHDAMYWYRQDPGQGLRLIYYSQIVNDFQKGDIAEGYSVSREKKESFPLTVTSAQKNPTAFYLCASRLNGQGRSPLHFGNGTRLTVT.

This clone has more than one count but fewer than ten. The chain uses TRBV28 and TRBJ2-5; a weak D match, TRBD2 (5 bases). Germline V gene lookup returns CDR1 MDHEN and CDR2 SYDVKM. Trimming cost V 5 bases and J 2 bases, with 15 bases left between them. This CDR3 is 15 amino acids long. The CDR3 sequence: CASSKPGSGQETQYF. CDR3 coding DNA: TGTGCCAGCAGTAAACCAGGCAGCGGACAAGAGACCCAGTACTTC.

This chain joins TRBV25-1 and TRBJ1-2, with TRBD1 matching 7 bases. CDR1 and CDR2 (germline): MGHDK, SYGVNS. Germline trimming cut 3 bases from V and 8 bases from J; bases unmatched to any gene: 6. CDR3 length: 13 residues. DNA for the CDR3: TGTGCCAGCAGTGACTACAGGGGTGAAGGCTACACCTTC. Encoded protein: CASSDYRGEGYTF.

There are a few counts of this clone. This chain uses TRBV29-1 with TRBJ2-2; D uncertain. Germline-derived CDR1 and CDR2 are SQVTM and ANQGSEA. The CDR3 is made up of 14 amino acids. The germline V and J ends were trimmed by 7 bases and 2 bases, with 14 bases remaining between them. The CDR3 here is CSASWALNTGELFF. The CDR3, as DNA: TGCAGCGCCTCGTGGGCCCTAAACACCGGGGAGCTGTTTTTT.

J is TRBJ1-2 and V is TRBV28, with a weak D call TRBD1 (5 bases). Germline CDR1 is MDHEN and CDR2 is SYDVKM. Between the trimmed V and J ends, which lost 2 bases and 8 bases, there was a span of 12 bases. The CDR3 covers 13 residues. The CDR3 spells CASSLGAGRGYTF. The CDR3, as DNA: TGTGCCAGCAGTTTAGGCGCAGGGCGCGGCTACACCTTC.

V and J are TRBV11-2 and TRBJ2-7; 7 bases align to TRBD2. Losses at the gene ends were 5 bases for V and 5 bases for J; bases not matched to a gene: 12. This CDR3 contains 15 residues. Germline loops: CDR1 SGHAT, CDR2 FQNNGV. The DNA for the CDR3 is TGTGCCAGCAGCCCGTGGGGAGGGGAGTATGACGAGCAGTACTTC. Protein sequence: CASSPWGGEYDEQYF. Complete variable domain (other parts from reference TRBV11-2 and TRBJ2-7): EAGVAQSPRYKIIEKRQSVAFWCNPISGHATLYWYQQILGQGPKLLIQFQNNGVVDDSQLPKDRFSAERLKGVDSTLKIQPAKLEDSAVYLCASSPWGGEYDEQYFGPGTRLTVT.

V gene TRBV3-1 (or the pseudogene TRBV3-2) combines with J gene TRBJ1-5, with 10 bases that match TRBD1. Germline V gene data show CDR1 as LGHDT and CDR2 as YNNKEL (reference sequence). This CDR3 spans 15 amino acids. The V and J ends lost 4 bases and 4 bases, in that order; junction bases with no gene match: 4. The CDR3 protein is CASSLGTGVNQPQHF. The CDR3 DNA is TGTGCCAGCAGCCTCGGGACAGGGGTAAATCAGCCCCAGCATTTT.

This clone was detected only a few times. The CDR3 protein is CASSDAGGAYEQYF. CDR3 DNA sequence: TGTGCCAGCAGTGATGCAGGCGGGGCCTACGAGCAGTACTTC. The chain recombines TRBV2 with TRBJ2-7, with D possibly TRBD2 on 6 matching bases. Germline V gene data show CDR1 as SNHLY and CDR2 as FYNNEI. The germline V and J ends were trimmed by 3 bases and 2 bases, with 11 bases remaining between them. The CDR3 covers 14 residues.